The 32 T cell receptor beta chains in this list originate from one sample, sequenced in a study of blood T cell repertoires in COVID-19. Generated by immunoSEQ multiplex PCR, the TCRdb table keeps only in-frame clones and is missing some. The repertoire holds a few hundred thousand clones, with 70% to 90% as singletons. The specimen was peripheral blood. The receptors originated from a woman in her seventies with active or convalescent COVID-19.

J is TRBJ2-5 and V is TRBV24-1, with 7 nucleotides matching TRBD1. The CDR3 length is 12 residues. Germline-derived CDR1 and CDR2 are KGHDR and SFDVKD. The junction had 1 base not matched to a gene; V was cut back by 6 bases and J by 4 bases. CDR3 sequence reads: CATSSGGETQYF. The CDR3 DNA sequence: TGTGCCACCAGTTCAGGGGGAGAGACCCAGTACTTC.

The chain recombines TRBV19 with TRBJ1-5; D is uncertain. Trimming took off 6 bases at V and 5 bases at J, with 11 bases between the two ends. CDR1 LNHDA and CDR2 SQIVND come from the germline V gene (reference sequence). CDR3 length: 13 amino acids. The chain's CDR3 is CASSLNGDQPQHF. The CDR3 DNA reads as TGTGCCAGTAGCTTGAACGGGGATCAGCCCCAGCATTTT.

V gene TRBV18 combines with J gene TRBJ1-1; D remains unclear. The CDR3 totals 15 residues. Germline CDR1 KGHSH, CDR2 LQKENI. The V end was cut by 0 bases, the J end by 5 bases, with 13 bases between. The DNA of the CDR3 is TGTGCCAGCTCACCACCGGTCGCGGGAAGGACTGAAGCTTTCTTT. Translated, it gives CASSPPVAGRTEAFF.

The chain links TRBV2 to TRBJ2-7; tentatively, D is TRBD2 (6 bases). Germline CDR1 SNHLY, CDR2 FYNNEI. The CDR3 covers 12 residues. V gave up 4 bases and J gave up 5 bases, with 9 bases separating them. CDR3 nucleotide sequence: TGTGCCAGCAGTGGGAGGGGAAACGAGCAGTACTTC. Residues: CASSGRGNEQYF.

The chain uses TRBV19 and TRBJ2-4; maybe TRBD1 (6 bases). The germline V and J ends were trimmed by 9 bases and 1 base, with 13 bases remaining between them. Germline assignment: CDR1 LNHDA and CDR2 SQIVND (reference sequence). The CDR3 covers 14 residues. The CDR3 is CASTGMPAKNIQYF. CDR3 nucleotides: TGTGCCAGCACAGGGATGCCGGCCAAAAACATTCAGTACTTC.

This CDR3 reads CATSTLAGGPNEQFF. The CDR3 DNA is TGTGCCACCAGCACCTTAGCGGGGGGGCCTAATGAGCAGTTCTTC. V is TRBV15 and J is TRBJ2-1; 11 nucleotides line up with TRBD2. Per the germline V gene, CDR1 is LNHNV and CDR2 is YYDKDF (reference sequence). V shed 4 bases, J shed 7 bases, and the junction held 6 bases outside the gene matches. The CDR3 is 15 residues long.

The chain employs TRBV30 and TRBJ1-1, with D unclear. The germline gives CDR1 GTSNPN, CDR2 SVGIG (reference sequence). This CDR3 has 15 amino acids. Trimming took off 2 bases at V and 0 bases at J, with 13 bases between the two ends. The CDR3 region is CAWSLDGVMNTEAFF. CDR3 bases: TGTGCCTGGAGTCTTGACGGAGTCATGAACACTGAAGCTTTCTTT.

The CDR3 sequence: CASRRDSNQPQHF. The CDR3 DNA reads as TGCGCCAGCAGGAGGGATAGCAATCAGCCCCAGCATTTT. The chain has TRBV5-1 and TRBJ1-5, with D hard to call. V shed 5 bases and J shed 0 bases, with 6 bases lying between them. Germline CDR1 reads SGHRS; CDR2 reads YFSETQ. This CDR3 has 13 amino acids.

The chain couples TRBV10-3 to TRBJ1-2, with 7 bases lining up with TRBD1. The CDR3 is 13 amino acids. Germline CDR1 ENHRY, CDR2 SYGVKD. Trimming removed 10 bases from V and 6 bases from J; junction bases left unmatched: 11. CDR3 in DNA: TGTGCCAAATCGGAAGGACAGGCAGATGGCTACACCTTC. Translated: CAKSEGQADGYTF.

V gene TRBV6-5 combines with J gene TRBJ2-5, with 11 bases fitting TRBD1. Trimming at V came to 4 bases and at J to 7 bases, leaving 5 bases not matched to a gene. Germline CDR1 MNHEY, CDR2 SVGAGI. This CDR3 contains 14 residues. The CDR3: CASSLDRGRGTQYF. The CDR3 nucleotides are TGTGCCAGCAGTTTGGACAGGGGGCGGGGGACCCAGTACTTC.

The chain couples TRBV28 to TRBJ1-1, with D possibly TRBD1 on 6 matching bases. Trimming removed 4 bases from V and 2 bases from J, with 17 bases in between. This CDR3 comprises 16 residues. The germline V gene encodes CDR1 MDHEN and CDR2 SYDVKM. CDR3 DNA sequence: TGTGCCAGCAGTTCCTATCCGGGACAAGATAACACTGAAGCTTTCTTT. Protein sequence: CASSSYPGQDNTEAFF.

The chain is built from TRBV2 and TRBJ1-2; 9 nucleotides agree with TRBD1. Germline CDR1 SNHLY, CDR2 FYNNEI. The CDR3 extends over 15 amino acids. V trimming: 5 bases; J trimming: 2 bases; junction bases outside the gene matches: 6. The CDR3 region has the DNA TGTGCCAGCAGTATTGGACAGGGGAGGAACTATGGCTACACCTTC. Translated, it gives CASSIGQGRNYGYTF.

The V call is TRBV27, the J call TRBJ1-6; 9 positions agree with TRBD1. Trimming took 6 bases from V and 8 from J; bases not matched to a gene: 11. Germline CDR1 MNHEY, CDR2 SMNVEV (reference sequence). The CDR3 covers 16 residues. The CDR3 bases are TGTGCCAGCAGAAAGGAGGGACAGGGTCTTCATTCACCCCTCCACTTT. Its protein product is CASRKEGQGLHSPLHF.

V gene TRBV4-1 combines with J gene TRBJ1-4; 7 positions agree with TRBD1. The junction had 4 bases not matched to a gene; V was cut back by 3 bases and J by 0 bases. CDR3 length: 16 amino acids. CDR1 is MGHRA and CDR2 is YSYEKL in the germline V gene. This chain's CDR3 is CASSHDRDTTNEKLFF. CDR3 DNA sequence: TGCGCCAGCAGCCATGACAGGGATACAACTAATGAAAAACTGTTTTTT.

The chain has TRBV18 and TRBJ1-1; the D is unclear. This CDR3 region has 12 residues. CDR1 and CDR2 from the germline V gene are KGHSH and LQKENI. With 5 bases removed from V and 3 bases from J, the gap between germline ends came to 7 bases. For the CDR3, the DNA is TGTGCCAGCTCAGCAGTGGACACTGAAGCTTTCTTT. Translated, it gives CASSAVDTEAFF.

This clone was observed once. The rearrangement joins TRBV27 to TRBJ1-5; D may be TRBD1 (5 bases). Trimming removed 5 bases at V and 0 bases at J, with 8 bases between. Germline CDR1 is MNHEY and CDR2 is SMNVEV (reference sequence). The CDR3 runs 14 residues. CDR3 loop: CASSEQGSNQPQHF. The CDR3 nucleotides are TGTGCCAGCAGTGAGCAGGGTAGCAATCAGCCCCAGCATTTT.

The chain links TRBV6-5 to TRBJ1-2; possibly TRBD1 for D (6 bases). V was cut by 5 bases and J by 5 bases, with 15 bases left in between. The germline gives CDR1 MNHEY, CDR2 SVGAGI. The length of the CDR3 is 14 residues. The CDR3 sequence is CASSPGTSNYGYTF. CDR3 sequence (DNA): TGTGCCAGCAGTCCTGGGACAAGTAATTATGGCTACACCTTC.

CDR3 DNA: TGTGCCAGCAGTTACTCAGAAGTGTCCCCAGGGGAGCAGTACTTC. As protein: CASSYSEVSPGEQYF. The chain joins TRBV6-2 or TRBV6-3 to TRBJ2-7, with D perhaps TRBD1 (5 bases). The germline V and J ends were trimmed by 0 bases and 7 bases, with 16 bases remaining between them. The CDR3 length is 15 residues. CDR1 is MNHEY and CDR2 is SVGEGT in the germline V gene.

Comment on this clone: A junction boundary mismatches the germline segment, possibly from a read error. The chain employs TRBV4-3 and TRBJ1-2, with D possibly TRBD1 on 5 matching bases. Germline lookup yields CDR1 LGHNA and CDR2 YSLEER. CDR3 length: 13 amino acids. CDR3: CASSPAGNFGYTF. The CDR3 bases are TGCGCCAGCAGCCCGGCAGGGAACTTTGGCTACACCTTC.

This clone appeared a single time. The chain employs TRBV25-1 and TRBJ1-1; D is undetermined. The V gene's germline CDR1 is MGHDK and CDR2 SYGVNS. The CDR3 is 13 residues long. Trimming shortened V by 8 bases and J by 4 bases, and 14 bases separated the two germline ends. CDR3 amino acids: CASGNMGSTEAFF. The CDR3 DNA reads TGTGCCAGCGGGAATATGGGGAGCACTGAAGCTTTCTTT.

V is TRBV7-2 and J is TRBJ2-5; 7 bases are a match to TRBD2. Unmatched junction bases numbered 10, after V lost 4 bases and J lost 2 bases. This CDR3 comprises 16 residues. Germline CDR1 SGHTA, CDR2 FQGNSA. CDR3 sequence reads: CASSSQGGRGQETQYF. The CDR3 region has the DNA TGTGCCAGCAGCTCCCAGGGAGGGCGTGGTCAAGAGACCCAGTACTTC.

The J gene is TRBJ1-1, the V gene TRBV2, with D tentatively TRBD1 (5 bases). This CDR3 is built from 14 residues. Germline V gene sequence: CDR1 SNHLY, CDR2 FYNNEI. Trimming took 1 base from V and 0 from J, leaving 6 bases between them. The CDR3 sequence is CASSEVGVNTEAFF. The CDR3 bases are TGTGCCAGCAGTGAAGTAGGGGTGAACACTGAAGCTTTCTTT.

This clone was detected a few times. The V gene is TRBV5-6, the J gene TRBJ1-3; 7 bases line up with TRBD1. V lost 4 bases to trimming and J lost 0 bases; unmatched junction nucleotides: 4. The germline V gene encodes CDR1 SGHDT and CDR2 YYEEEE. The CDR3 consists of 15 residues. The CDR3 spells CASSTGQLSGNTIYF. CDR3 in DNA: TGTGCCAGCAGCACGGGACAGCTCTCTGGAAACACCATATATTTT.

The chain combines TRBV4-3 with TRBJ1-2; 8 nucleotides line up with TRBD1. The CDR3 covers 16 residues. In germline, CDR1 is LGHNA, CDR2 YSLEER. V lost 3 bases to trimming and J lost 2 bases; unmatched junction nucleotides: 8. The CDR3 DNA sequence: TGCGCCAGCAGCCATCGTCCCGGGACAGGAAACTATGGCTACACCTTC. This translates into CASSHRPGTGNYGYTF.

The CDR3 DNA is TGTGCCAGCAGCTTGGCAGGGTCATATGAGCAGTTCTTC. Its translation: CASSLAGSYEQFF. The V gene is TRBV7-2, the J gene TRBJ2-1, with a weak D call TRBD1 (5 bases). The CDR3 has 13 amino acids. CDR1 and CDR2 (germline): SGHTA, FQGNSA. The V gene lost 3 bases and the J gene lost 8 bases, with 11 bases spanning the gap.

The rearrangement uses TRBV2 and TRBJ1-2; 9 nucleotides agree with TRBD1. The V gene end was trimmed by 8 bases and the J gene end by 1 base; junction bases not matched to a gene: 2. Looked up from germline, CDR1 is SNHLY and CDR2 is FYNNEI. The CDR3 totals 13 residues. The CDR3 loop is CASEDRGNYGYTF. CDR3 coding DNA: TGTGCCAGCGAGGACAGGGGTAACTATGGCTACACCTTC. The full variable domain, rest sourced from reference TRBV2 and TRBJ1-2, is EPEVTQTPSHQVTQMGQEVILRCVPISNHLYFYWYRQILGQKVEFLVSFYNNEISEKSEIFDDQFSVERPDGSNFTLKIRSTKLEDSAMYFCASEDRGNYGYTFGSGTRLTVV.

The rearrangement uses TRBV7-8 and TRBJ1-5, with D uncertain. The V end lost 2 bases, the J end lost 1 base, and 12 bases lay between the germline ends. In germline, CDR1 is SGHVS, CDR2 FQNEAQ. The CDR3 has 16 amino acids. The CDR3, as DNA: TGTGCCAGCAGCTTAAGTGAGGGTGGGAGCAATCAGCCCCAGCATTTT. It codes for CASSLSEGGSNQPQHF. The whole variable domain, filled in from reference TRBV7-8 and TRBJ1-5, reads GAGVSQSPRYKVAKRGQDVALRCDPISGHVSLFWYQQALGQGPEFLTYFQNEAQLDKSGLPSDRFFAERPEGSVSTLKIQRTQQEDSAVYLCASSLSEGGSNQPQHFGDGTRLSIL.

V gene TRBV7-2 combines with J gene TRBJ2-1, with D perhaps TRBD2 (6 bases). Trimming stripped 5 bases from V and 8 bases from J, with 19 bases between. There are 15 residues in the CDR3. CDR1 is SGHTA, CDR2 FQGNSA, per germline. CDR3 nucleotides: TGTGCCAGCAGCACAGCCGGGACTCGTGGGCATGAGCAGTTCTTC. This gives the protein CASSTAGTRGHEQFF.

This clone was picked up one time. The genes are TRBV24-1 and TRBJ1-2; 9 nucleotides align to TRBD1. The V and J ends lost 11 bases and 6 bases, in that order; junction bases with no gene match: 9. CDR3 size: 13 residues. CDR1 is KGHDR and CDR2 is SFDVKD in the germline V gene. The CDR3 region is CAIRGTGLNGYTF. CDR3 nucleotide sequence: TGTGCCATCCGCGGGACAGGGCTGAATGGCTACACCTTC.

The chain has TRBV6-2 or TRBV6-3 and TRBJ1-5, with 7 bases fitting TRBD1. Germline V gives CDR1 MNHEY, CDR2 SVGEGT. The trim removed 6 bases at V and 7 bases at J, leaving 6 bases unmatched. CDR3 length: 13 amino acids. The CDR3 nucleotides read TGTGCCAGCAGCCCGACAGGGAGGCAGCCCCAGCATTTT. Its translation is CASSPTGRQPQHF.

This clone was recorded once. V and J are TRBV9 and TRBJ2-2, with D perhaps TRBD2 (6 bases). This CDR3 spans 15 amino acids. Trimming took 3 bases from V and 6 from J, leaving 15 bases between them. Germline-derived CDR1 and CDR2 are SGDLS and YYNGEE. CDR3 loop: CASSALPGDAGELFF. CDR3 DNA: TGTGCCAGCAGCGCCCTCCCGGGGGACGCCGGGGAGCTGTTTTTT.

This chain connects TRBV6-5 to TRBJ2-5; 7 bases agree with TRBD1. Germline CDR1 and CDR2: MNHEY and SVGAGI. The CDR3 covers 16 residues. Trimming removed 3 bases from V and 1 base from J; junction bases left unmatched: 8. The CDR3, as DNA: TGTGCCAGCAGTTATTCGACACAGGGGCCCCAAGAGACCCAGTACTTC. Amino acids: CASSYSTQGPQETQYF.